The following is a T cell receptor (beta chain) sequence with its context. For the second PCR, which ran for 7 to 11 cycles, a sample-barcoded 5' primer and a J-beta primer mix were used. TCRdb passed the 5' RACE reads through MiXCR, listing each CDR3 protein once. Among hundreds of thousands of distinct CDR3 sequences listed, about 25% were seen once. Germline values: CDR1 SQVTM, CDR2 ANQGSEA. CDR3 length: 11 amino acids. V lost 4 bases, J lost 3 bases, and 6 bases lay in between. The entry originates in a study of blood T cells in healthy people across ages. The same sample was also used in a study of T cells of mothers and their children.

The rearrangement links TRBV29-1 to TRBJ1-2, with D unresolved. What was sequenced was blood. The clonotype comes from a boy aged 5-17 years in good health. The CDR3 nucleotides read TGCAGCGTTGGAGGGTACTATGGCTACACCTTC. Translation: CSVGGYYGYTF.